The 4 T cell receptor beta chains below come from one sample, sequenced in a study of blood T cell repertoires in COVID-19. Measured with immunoSEQ multiplex PCR; TCRdb has only the in-frame clones, and not every one. This table holds some 350,000 clones, 75% to 90% found once. Sequences were obtained from PBMCs or T cells enriched from blood (not recorded which). The receptors shown here come from a man younger than 30 who had recovered from COVID-19.

This chain links TRBV2 with TRBJ2-4; no firm D call. Germline-derived CDR1 and CDR2 are SNHLY and FYNNEI. The V and J ends lost 8 bases and 13 bases respectively, with 15 bases between them. CDR3 length: 11 amino acids. The CDR3 nucleotides are TGTGCCAGCTGTTACAGCCGAGACCAGTACTTC. It specifies CASCYSRDQYF.

The sample holds one count of this clone. V usage is TRBV6-1 and J usage is TRBJ1-2, with 9 bases aligning to TRBD1. This CDR3 has 18 amino acids. Per germline, CDR1 MNHNS and CDR2 SASEGT. Unmatched junction bases numbered 13, after V lost 1 base and J lost 4 bases. Here the CDR3 reads CASSEGPPGQGRPYGYTF. CDR3 DNA: TGTGCCAGCAGTGAAGGCCCGCCGGGACAGGGTAGACCCTATGGCTACACCTTC.

The chain combines TRBV10-1 with TRBJ1-2, with 9 bases matching TRBD1. This CDR3 comprises 14 residues. The trim removed 7 bases at V and 7 bases at J, leaving 10 bases unmatched. CDR1 WNHNN and CDR2 SYGVQD come from the germline V gene (reference sequence). For the CDR3, the DNA is TGCGCCAGCACCGACGACAGGGGGTCGAGTGGCTACACCTTC. This sequence encodes CASTDDRGSSGYTF.

The chain couples TRBV7-9 to TRBJ1-1, with D possibly matching TRBD1 (5 bases). The CDR3 length is 15 residues. Germline assignment: CDR1 SEHNR and CDR2 FQNEAQ (reference sequence). Trimming left V 6 bases short and J 1 base short, with 15 bases between. CDR3 in amino acids: CASRARGGRNTEAFF. CDR3 nucleotides: TGTGCCAGCAGAGCTAGGGGCGGGAGGAACACTGAAGCTTTCTTT.